The 20 T cell receptor beta chains below were found in one sample sequenced in a study of T cell responses to AZD1222 COVID-19 vaccine. The data were produced by immunoSEQ multiplex PCR, yet TCRdb's version contains in-frame clones alone and is incomplete. This table holds under 150,000 clones, roughly nine tenths found once. The sample was peripheral blood, taken on day 0 of AZD1222 vaccination. These receptors originate from an adult in good health.

The chain joins TRBV5-1 to TRBJ1-6, with D unclear. Per the germline V gene, CDR1 is SGHRS and CDR2 is YFSETQ. Trimming took off 0 bases at V and 10 bases at J, with 11 bases between the two ends. This CDR3 has 14 residues. The CDR3 DNA reads as TGCGCCAGCAGCTTGGCGGGTGCAGGCTCACCCCTCCACTTT. This gives the protein CASSLAGAGSPLHF. Full variable domain (missing parts from reference TRBV5-1 and TRBJ1-6): KAGVTQTPRYLIKTRGQQVTLSCSPISGHRSVSWYQQTPGQGLQFLFEYFSETQRNKGNFPGRFSGRQFSNSRSEMNVSTLELGDSALYLCASSLAGAGSPLHFGNGTRLTVT.

The CDR3 loop is CAIRNRLAQKYNEQFF. As DNA, the CDR3 is TGTGCCATCAGAAACCGGTTAGCGCAGAAGTACAATGAGCAGTTCTTC. This chain links TRBV10-3 with TRBJ2-1, with D perhaps matching TRBD2 (5 bases). V lost 6 bases to trimming and J lost 4 bases, with 19 bases between them. The germline V gene has CDR1 ENHRY and CDR2 SYGVKD. There are 16 residues in the CDR3.

This clone occurred a few times. V is TRBV21-1 and J is TRBJ1-1. TRBV21-1 is listed as a pseudogene. The CDR3 loop spans 12 amino acids. This CDR3 reads CASSSEWIEAFF. CDR3 nucleotides: TGTGCCAGCAGCTCAGAGTGGATAGAAGCTTTCTTT.

This rearrangement joins TRBV4-1 to TRBJ2-1; 7 nucleotides line up with TRBD2. Germline assignment: CDR1 MGHRA and CDR2 YSYEKL. The CDR3 is 16 residues long. Trimming at V came to 3 bases and at J to 3 bases, leaving 8 bases not matched to a gene. CDR3 region: CASSHPTRDYYNEQFF. The CDR3 coding sequence is TGCGCCAGCAGCCACCCTACCCGGGACTACTACAATGAGCAGTTCTTC.

This chain connects TRBV5-4 to TRBJ2-2; 12 bases line up with TRBD1. From germline, CDR1 is SGHNT and CDR2 YYREEE (reference sequence). V shed 3 bases and J 6 bases; nucleotides not matched to a gene: 3. The CDR3 contains 15 residues. CDR3 loop: CASSSGQGAPGELFF. The CDR3 nucleotides are TGTGCCAGCAGCTCGGGACAGGGGGCCCCCGGGGAGCTGTTTTTT.

Notes on this clone: Germline is not matched at one junction end, which may reflect a read error. The V gene is TRBV6-5, the J gene TRBJ1-3; D may be TRBD1 (6 bases). This CDR3 spans 12 amino acids. Per germline, CDR1 MNHEY and CDR2 SVGAGI. This CDR3 reads CASNGRTEPAHF. CDR3 DNA sequence: TGTGCCAGCAACGGTCGGACAGAGCCTGCTCATTTT.

The chain is built from TRBV11-2 and TRBJ1-3, with a weak D call TRBD1 (5 bases). The V gene lost 3 bases and the J gene lost 0 bases, with 15 bases spanning the gap. Germline CDR1 reads SGHAT; CDR2 reads FQNNGV. CDR3 length: 17 residues. Here the CDR3 DNA reads TGTGCCAGCAGCTTTCAATTTCGGGGCAGCTCTGGAAACACCATATATTTT. As protein: CASSFQFRGSSGNTIYF.

The chain links TRBV9 to TRBJ1-1, with 12 bases fitting TRBD1. The germline gives CDR1 SGDLS, CDR2 YYNGEE. CDR3 length: 16 residues. Trimming took 2 bases from V and 0 from J; bases not matched to a gene: 2. The CDR3 sequence is CASSVGTGGLNTEAFF. CDR3 coding DNA: TGTGCCAGCAGCGTGGGGACAGGGGGCTTGAACACTGAAGCTTTCTTT.

The genes are TRBV29-1 and TRBJ2-1; 9 nucleotides agree with TRBD2. The trim removed 3 bases at V and 4 bases at J, leaving 1 base unmatched. Germline CDR1 reads SQVTM; CDR2 reads ANQGSEA. The CDR3 spans 13 residues. DNA of the CDR3: TGCAGCGTTGAGCGGGGGGGGTACAATGAGCAGTTCTTC. Translating it yields CSVERGGYNEQFF.

This chain joins TRBV4-2 and TRBJ1-2; D gene uncertain. The V and J ends lost 0 bases and 7 bases respectively, with 15 bases between them. This CDR3 is 15 amino acids long. Looked up from germline, CDR1 is LGHNA and CDR2 is YNFKEQ. The CDR3 DNA is TGTGCCAGCAGCCAAGAGGGCGGCTCGCCTAGTGGCTACACCTTC. As protein: CASSQEGGSPSGYTF.

V usage is TRBV9 and J usage is TRBJ2-7; D is perhaps TRBD1 or TRBD2 (6 bases each). This CDR3 region has 13 residues. Germline V gene data show CDR1 as SGDLS and CDR2 as YYNGEE. Deletions cut 0 bases from V and 7 bases from J, with 11 bases between. The CDR3 DNA is TGTGCCAGCAGCGTAGGAGGGGGGTGGGAGCAGTACTTC. Its protein product is CASSVGGGWEQYF.

The chain carries TRBV30 and TRBJ1-2; 7 nucleotides agree with TRBD1. CDR1 is GTSNPN, CDR2 SVGIG, per germline (reference sequence). V was pared by 3 bases and J by 2 bases, with 6 bases of the junction left unmatched. This CDR3 has 14 residues. The CDR3 DNA follows: TGTGCCTGGAGGCCACCGGGACAGAACTATGGCTACACCTTC. It encodes CAWRPPGQNYGYTF.

The chain links TRBV7-9 to TRBJ1-5; the match to TRBD1 covers 8 bases. V shed 8 bases, J shed 6 bases, and the junction held 3 bases outside the gene matches. The CDR3 length is 12 residues. Germline V gene lookup returns CDR1 SEHNR and CDR2 FQNEAQ (reference sequence). CDR3 in amino acids: CASGQGVQPQHF. The CDR3 DNA is TGTGCCAGCGGACAGGGAGTTCAGCCCCAGCATTTT.

A few counts support this clone. The rearrangement links TRBV25-1 to TRBJ2-7, with 7 positions matching TRBD2. The V gene's germline CDR1 is MGHDK and CDR2 SYGVNS. The CDR3 has 12 amino acids. With V trimmed by 4 bases and J by 3 bases, 0 bases remained unmatched. CDR3 sequence (DNA): TGTGCCAGCAGTGCTAGCGGCTACGAGCAGTACTTC. Protein: CASSASGYEQYF.

The rearrangement uses TRBV18 and TRBJ2-6; possibly TRBD1 or TRBD2 for D (5 bases each). The CDR3 has 17 residues. Trimming pared 0 bases from V and 0 bases from J, leaving 9 bases between. Germline values: CDR1 KGHSH, CDR2 LQKENI. CDR3 in DNA: TGTGCCAGCTCACCACCGGGACGGATCTCTGGGGCCAACGTCCTGACTTTC. Its protein product is CASSPPGRISGANVLTF.

The V gene is TRBV7-6, the J gene TRBJ2-3, with D perhaps matching TRBD1 (7 bases). From germline, CDR1 is SGHVS and CDR2 FNYEAQ. The CDR3 length is 15 residues. Trimming took 4 bases from V and 3 from J, leaving 14 bases between them. CDR3 loop: CASSYQGGGTDTQYF. As DNA, the CDR3 is TGTGCCAGCAGCTACCAGGGGGGAGGTACAGATACGCAGTATTTT.

This clone was recorded once. V is TRBV30 and J is TRBJ2-1; D assignment may be TRBD1 or TRBD2 (5 bases each). This CDR3 is built from 15 residues. The V end lost 1 base, the J end lost 8 bases, and 18 bases lay between the germline ends. In germline, CDR1 is GTSNPN, CDR2 SVGIG (reference sequence). DNA of the CDR3: TGTGCCTGGAGTGGCCAGGGCAGAGGGGTAGATGAGCAGTTCTTC. It yields the protein CAWSGQGRGVDEQFF.

The rearrangement links TRBV5-4 to TRBJ2-7; 9 positions agree with TRBD1. The CDR3 is made up of 16 amino acids. Germline CDR1 reads SGHNT; CDR2 reads YYREEE (reference sequence). The ends lost 4 bases at V and 3 bases at J; junction bases unmatched: 11. The CDR3: CASSPGIGQGNYEQYF. The CDR3 DNA sequence: TGTGCCAGCAGCCCGGGGATTGGACAGGGGAACTACGAGCAGTACTTC.

V gene TRBV2 combines with J gene TRBJ2-5; a possible D gene is TRBD2 (6 bases). Germline CDR1 and CDR2: SNHLY and FYNNEI. V lost 6 bases, J lost 5 bases, and 13 bases lay in between. The CDR3 covers 13 residues. CDR3 DNA sequence: TGTGCCAGCAGGCAGCGGGCGGCGGAGACCCAGTACTTC. This gives the protein CASRQRAAETQYF.

This clone appeared a few times. The gene calls are TRBV2 and TRBJ2-3; 7 bases are a match to TRBD2. The CDR3 runs to 15 residues. V was pared by 2 bases and J by 8 bases, with 10 bases of the junction left unmatched. Looked up from germline, CDR1 is SNHLY and CDR2 is FYNNEI. The CDR3 is CASSERGVGAPTQYF. CDR3 bases: TGTGCCAGCAGTGAACGGGGGGTTGGAGCGCCTACGCAGTATTTT.